This T cell receptor beta chain appears in the sequencing data of a study of OX40 agonist ivuxolimab in advanced cancers. The method was immunoSEQ multiplex PCR; TCRdb's version includes in-frame clones alone and lacks a portion of them. The sample lists about 69,000 clones; roughly nine tenths were seen once. The J segment lost 5 bases and the V segment lost 1 base, leaving 9 bases of the junction unmatched. This CDR3 is 17 amino acids long. From germline, CDR1 is PRHDT and CDR2 FYEKMQ (reference sequence). The receptor's source is an adult with an advanced solid tumor such as melanoma, head and neck, liver or kidney cancer. The sample here was CD4+ or CD8+ T cells sorted from blood, taken in a trial of the OX40 agonist ivuxolimab. The rearrangement links TRBV13 to TRBJ2-1; 9 bases fit TRBD1. The CDR3 spells CASSLDPSGQGNNEQFF. CDR3 DNA sequence: TGTGCCAGCAGCTTAGACCCTTCGGGACAGGGTAACAATGAGCAGTTCTTC.